The 7 T cell receptor beta chains below were found in one sample sequenced in a study of cytomegalovirus exposure and HLA in healthy donors. PCR involved 60 Vbeta and 13 Jbeta primers. Here immunoSEQ multiplex PCR was the method, and the copy in TCRdb shows in-frame clones only, minus some. The table includes around 150,000 clones, roughly 84% detected once. Sequenced sample: PBMCs. The receptors shown here come from a man aged 50-60 years in good health and CMV-seropositive.

The chain is built from TRBV9 and TRBJ1-1, with D uncertain. This CDR3 region has 12 residues. CDR1 and CDR2 (germline): SGDLS, YYNGEE. V lost 0 bases and J 7 bases, leaving 7 bases between the germline ends. CDR3 DNA: TGTGCCAGCAGCGTAGGCCACGGTGAAGCTTTCTTT. It yields the protein CASSVGHGEAFF.

V gene TRBV7-9 combines with J gene TRBJ1-1; D gene unclear. Germline lookup yields CDR1 SEHNR and CDR2 FQNEAQ (reference sequence). The germline V and J ends were trimmed by 1 base and 4 bases, with 10 bases remaining between them. The CDR3 is 14 residues long. DNA of the CDR3: TGTGCCAGCAGCTTAGAGACACTTAGCACTGAAGCTTTCTTT. Amino acid sequence: CASSLETLSTEAFF. Full variable domain (missing parts from reference TRBV7-9 and TRBJ1-1): DTGVSQNPRHKITKRGQNVTFRCDPISEHNRLYWYRQTLGQGPEFLTYFQNEAQLEKSRLLSDRFSAERPKGSFSTLEIQRTEQGDSAMYLCASSLETLSTEAFFGQGTRLTVV.

The V and J genes are TRBV6-5 and TRBJ2-5, with 10 positions matching TRBD1. Germline V gives CDR1 MNHEY, CDR2 SVGAGI. CDR3 length: 15 residues. The V and J ends lost 6 bases and 4 bases, in that order; junction bases with no gene match: 8. The CDR3 sequence: CASSPDRGRRETQYF. The CDR3 DNA is TGTGCCAGCAGCCCGGACAGGGGGAGGCGAGAGACCCAGTACTTC.

V is TRBV10-3 and J is TRBJ2-1; TRBD2 matches at 9 bases. The CDR3 is made up of 11 amino acids. The V gene end was trimmed by 6 bases and the J gene end by 16 bases; junction bases not matched to a gene: 7. The germline V gene encodes CDR1 ENHRY and CDR2 SYGVKD. CDR3 residues: CAISSGTSIFF. The DNA for the CDR3 is TGTGCCATCAGCTCCGGGACTAGCATATTCTTC.

The chain carries TRBV5-4 and TRBJ1-1, with no clear D. The CDR3 loop spans 16 amino acids. The V and J ends lost 4 bases and 2 bases respectively, with 18 bases between them. CDR1 and CDR2 from the germline V gene are SGHNT and YYREEE (reference sequence). CDR3 DNA: TGTGCCAGCAGCCCACGCATCGAGGGAGGCAACACTGAAGCTTTCTTT. The encoded protein is CASSPRIEGGNTEAFF. Filled out from reference TRBV5-4 and TRBJ1-1, the complete variable domain reads ETGVTQSPTHLIKTRGQQVTLRCSSQSGHNTVSWYQQALGQGPQFIFQYYREEENGRGNFPPRFSGLQFPNYSSELNVNALELDDSALYLCASSPRIEGGNTEAFFGQGTRLTVV.

This clone was observed a handful of times. This rearrangement joins TRBV6-5 to TRBJ1-1; 9 nucleotides agree with TRBD1. The CDR3 is 14 residues long. J lost 4 bases, V lost 8 bases, and 8 bases had no gene match. Germline-derived CDR1 and CDR2 are MNHEY and SVGAGI. This chain's CDR3 is CASLKGQGSTEAFF. The CDR3 coding sequence is TGTGCCAGCTTAAAGGGACAGGGCAGCACTGAAGCTTTCTTT.

This rearrangement joins TRBV6-4 to TRBJ2-3, with TRBD2 matching over 9 bases. CDR1 and CDR2 from the germline V gene are MRHNA and SNTAGT. V shed 3 bases and J 2 bases; nucleotides not matched to a gene: 6. The CDR3 contains 16 residues. CDR3 bases: TGTGCCAGCAGTGAAGTCGGCGGGGGGGCCACAGATACGCAGTATTTT. Translated: CASSEVGGGATDTQYF.